This T cell receptor beta chain was captured in a study of blood T cell repertoires in COVID-19. Libraries were prepared by immunoSEQ multiplex PCR; TCRdb keeps only in-frame clonotypes and omits some of them. The sample consists of under 200,000 clones, 65% to 85% of them appearing once. CDR3 length equals 15 residues. Trimming cost V 7 bases and J 14 bases, with 27 bases left between them. Germline V gene sequence: CDR1 MNHNY, CDR2 SVGAGI (reference sequence). The chain recombines TRBV6-6 with TRBJ1-5, with TRBD1 as a possible D gene (5 bases). Sequenced sample: peripheral blood. This clonotype originated in a woman in her 70s who had recovered from COVID-19. The CDR3 sequence is CASTPLAGVNQLEHF. The CDR3 DNA is TGTGCCAGCACCCCTTTGGCGGGGGTCAATCAGCTTGAGCATTTT.